This T cell receptor (beta chain) comes out of a study of OX40 agonist ivuxolimab in advanced cancers. Study-wide background: Partial responses occurred in Three dose-escalation patients, one with hepatocellular carcinoma and two with cutaneous melanoma. Study-level points and caveats: Certain nonresponders additionally had low normalized T-cell clonal expansion. Doses of 0.1 to 3.0 mg/kg were accompanied by clonal expansion of CD4+ and CD8+ blood T cells by week 6. Among the lowest peripheral clonal expansion occurred in 0.1-3.0 mg/kg partial responders.

Regarding this clone: Its matching antigen is unknown.

Data came from immunoSEQ multiplex PCR; TCRdb stores just in-frame clones and leaves some out. In the table there are 65,000 to 90,000 clones, more than 80% of which are singletons. Trimming left V 6 bases short and J 7 bases short, with 15 bases between. Germline CDR1 reads MNHEY; CDR2 reads SMNVEV (reference sequence). The CDR3 length is 13 residues. The receptor's source is an adult with an advanced solid tumor such as melanoma, head and neck, liver or kidney cancer. J is TRBJ2-5 and V is TRBV27; D gene ambiguous. Source: CD4+ or CD8+ T cells sorted from blood, taken in a trial of the OX40 agonist ivuxolimab. The CDR3 spells CASSPEGWGTQYF. The CDR3 DNA reads TGTGCCAGCAGCCCTGAAGGGTGGGGGACCCAGTACTTC.